What follows are 16 T cell receptor beta chains derived from one specimen sequenced in a study of OX40 agonist ivuxolimab in advanced cancers. TCRdb keeps only in-frame clones here, not all; method: immunoSEQ multiplex PCR. The sample includes some 52,000 clones, around four fifths of them seen just once. The specimen was CD4+ or CD8+ T cells sorted from blood, collected in a trial of the OX40 agonist ivuxolimab. Receptors were obtained from an adult with an advanced solid tumor such as melanoma, head and neck, liver or kidney cancer.

There are a few counts of this clone. J is TRBJ2-7 and V is TRBV2; TRBD1 agrees at 8 bases. J lost 5 bases, V lost 1 base, and 1 base had no gene match. This CDR3 region has 13 residues. CDR1 is SNHLY and CDR2 is FYNNEI in the germline V gene. The CDR3 reads CASSEDRGDEQYV. CDR3 nucleotide sequence: TGTGCCAGCAGTGAAGACAGGGGGGACGAGCAGTACGTC.

The chain employs TRBV7-7 and TRBJ2-7; TRBD1 might be the D (6 bases). V lost 0 bases and J lost 5, with 14 bases in between. Germline CDR1 reads SSHAT; CDR2 reads FNYEAQ (reference sequence). CDR3 length: 15 residues. As DNA, the CDR3 is TGTGCCAGCAGCTTAGCGGTCGCAGGGGTCAACGAGCAGTACTTC. As protein: CASSLAVAGVNEQYF.

V usage is TRBV2 and J usage is TRBJ2-1; D remains unclear. This CDR3 contains 13 residues. Trimming left V 5 bases short and J 1 base short, with 6 bases between. The germline V gene has CDR1 SNHLY and CDR2 FYNNEI. In nucleotides, the CDR3 is TGTGCCAGCAGTACCTGGTCCTACAATGAGCAGTTCTTC. Residues: CASSTWSYNEQFF.

This rearrangement joins TRBV29-1 to TRBJ2-1; perhaps TRBD2 as D (5 bases). There are 12 residues in the CDR3. Trimming stripped 6 bases from V and 0 bases from J, with 6 bases between. CDR1 is SQVTM and CDR2 is ANQGSEA in the germline V gene. CDR3: CSVDYSYNEQFF. The CDR3 DNA follows: TGCAGCGTCGACTACTCCTACAATGAGCAGTTCTTC.

The rearrangement links TRBV5-3 to TRBJ1-5; D ambiguous. TRBV5-3 is placed among ORFs of uncertain function. Trimming took 4 bases from V and 7 from J, leaving 12 bases between them. The CDR3 is made up of 13 amino acids. CDR3 protein: CARSRSLGQPQHF. The CDR3 DNA follows: TGTGCCAGAAGCCGAAGCTTGGGGCAGCCCCAGCATTTT.

The CDR3 region has the DNA TGTGCCAGCAGCGTAGCGGGCTCTGGGGCCAACGTCCTGACTTTC. Its translation is CASSVAGSGANVLTF. The V gene is TRBV9, the J gene TRBJ2-6; D uncertain. Trimming took 0 bases from V and 0 from J, leaving 4 bases between them. This CDR3 has 15 amino acids. Germline V gene sequence: CDR1 SGDLS, CDR2 YYNGEE.

This clone is a singleton in its sample. The chain uses TRBV21-1 and TRBJ2-1. TRBV21-1 counts as a pseudogene. The CDR3 totals 14 residues. The CDR3 DNA follows: TGTGCCAGCAGGGAGGGGCCAGGGGACAATGAGCAGTTCTTC. This gives the protein CASREGPGDNEQFF.

This chain connects TRBV7-3 to TRBJ2-7; TRBD2 aligns across 12 bases. Germline V CDR1 and CDR2: SGHTA, FQGTGA. Trimming removed 4 bases from V and 4 bases from J; junction bases left unmatched: 11. The CDR3 extends over 17 amino acids. The CDR3 sequence: CASSSPLTSGGGYEQYV. The CDR3, as DNA: TGTGCCAGCAGCTCCCCCTTGACTAGCGGGGGTGGTTACGAGCAGTACGTC.

The chain is built from TRBV4-2 and TRBJ2-2; 9 nucleotides match TRBD2. V trimming: 0 bases; J trimming: 4 bases; junction bases outside the gene matches: 6. The CDR3 runs to 17 residues. Germline values: CDR1 LGHNA, CDR2 YNFKEQ. CDR3 sequence: CASSQDPGLATTGELFF. The CDR3 DNA follows: TGTGCCAGCAGCCAAGATCCGGGACTAGCCACCACCGGGGAGCTGTTTTTT.

This clone was detected once. The gene calls are TRBV9 and TRBJ2-3; D is possibly TRBD2 (6 bases). The CDR3 consists of 16 residues. Germline V gives CDR1 SGDLS, CDR2 YYNGEE. The V end was cut by 4 bases, the J end by 0 bases, with 15 bases between. CDR3 protein: CASSPGLQTSTDTQYF. The DNA for the CDR3 is TGTGCCAGCAGCCCAGGACTACAAACTAGCACAGATACGCAGTATTTT.

The V call is TRBV6-5, the J call TRBJ1-2; D uncertain. Germline V gene lookup returns CDR1 MNHEY and CDR2 SVGAGI. Trimming stripped 2 bases from V and 8 bases from J, with 12 bases between. The CDR3 is 13 amino acids. The CDR3 nucleotides read TGTGCCAGCAGTTACAGTGGTCTCAGAGGCTACACCTTC. Translating it yields CASSYSGLRGYTF.

The count of this clone is one. The genes are TRBV5-1 and TRBJ2-5; perhaps TRBD2 as D (5 bases). Trimming shortened V by 3 bases and J by 4 bases, and 16 bases separated the two germline ends. CDR1 and CDR2 (germline): SGHRS, YFSETQ. The CDR3 runs 15 residues. In DNA form, the CDR3 reads TGCGCCAGCAGCTCCTACTCGGGAATGGGAGAGACCCAGTACTTC. Residues: CASSSYSGMGETQYF.

In its sample, this clone was seen a few times. This chain joins TRBV13 and TRBJ2-7, with TRBD2 as a possible D gene (6 bases). The CDR3 is made up of 14 amino acids. Germline-derived CDR1 and CDR2 are PRHDT and FYEKMQ (reference sequence). V was cut by 3 bases and J by 6 bases, with 15 bases left in between. The CDR3 DNA follows: TGTGCCAGCAGCTTCGCGGGACCAGCCTCCGAGCAGTACTTC. Its translation: CASSFAGPASEQYF.

This CDR3 is CAISAGTEAFF. DNA of the CDR3: TGTGCCATCAGTGCCGGAACTGAAGCTTTCTTT. The chain combines TRBV10-3 with TRBJ1-1; D is undetermined. The germline gives CDR1 ENHRY, CDR2 SYGVKD. Trimming stripped 4 bases from V and 5 bases from J, with 5 bases between. This CDR3 is built from 11 residues.

The rearrangement joins TRBV23-1 to TRBJ1-5; 7 bases fit TRBD1. TRBV23-1 carries the ORF label, with uncertain function. The V gene end was trimmed by 0 bases and the J gene end by 0 bases; junction bases not matched to a gene: 8. This CDR3 has 18 residues. The CDR3 spells CASSQSLSGTVSNQPQHF. CDR3 DNA sequence: TGCGCCAGCAGTCAATCATTAAGCGGGACAGTTAGCAATCAGCCCCAGCATTTT.

V and J are TRBV6-1 and TRBJ2-7; 8 bases match TRBD1. The CDR3 is 14 amino acids. V dropped 2 bases and J dropped 4; count of bases not matched to a gene: 4. Per germline, CDR1 MNHNS and CDR2 SASEGT. The CDR3 reads CASSETDRVYEQYF. The DNA of the CDR3 is TGTGCCAGCAGTGAAACGGACAGGGTGTACGAGCAGTACTTC.